The 14 T cell receptor beta chains listed next were all sequenced from one sample in a study of chemoradiotherapy in HPV16-positive cancers. Assay used: immunoSEQ multiplex PCR; TCRdb lists only in-frame clones, some missing. The sample has 9,900 or so clones, around 80% seen once. The source was tumor tissue, collected from a patient who underwent chemoradiotherapy. All receptors derive from a human donor with HPV-associated anogenital cancer.

The chain uses TRBV6-4 and TRBJ2-1; 10 bases match TRBD2. J lost 7 bases, V lost 3 bases, and 6 bases had no gene match. The CDR3 runs 15 residues. Germline V lookup: CDR1 MRHNA, CDR2 SNTAGT. The CDR3 is CASSESGGALNEQFF. The CDR3 region has the DNA TGTGCCAGCAGTGAAAGCGGGGGGGCCTTGAATGAGCAGTTCTTC.

J is TRBJ1-1 and V is TRBV5-1; D possibly corresponds to TRBD1 (6 bases). Trimming cost V 4 bases and J 0 bases, with 10 bases left between them. Per the germline V gene, CDR1 is SGHRS and CDR2 is YFSETQ. This CDR3 has 14 amino acids. This chain's CDR3 is CASSPDRLNTEAFF. The CDR3 nucleotides are TGCGCCAGCAGCCCGGACAGATTGAACACTGAAGCTTTCTTT. Looking up the rest from reference TRBV5-1 and TRBJ1-1 gives the full variable domain: KAGVTQTPRYLIKTRGQQVTLSCSPISGHRSVSWYQQTPGQGLQFLFEYFSETQRNKGNFPGRFSGRQFSNSRSEMNVSTLELGDSALYLCASSPDRLNTEAFFGQGTRLTVV.

The chain employs TRBV27 and TRBJ2-1; the D gene is possibly TRBD2 (5 bases). Trimming took off 6 bases at V and 8 bases at J, with 11 bases between the two ends. The CDR3 runs 12 residues. Germline V gene sequence: CDR1 MNHEY, CDR2 SMNVEV (reference sequence). The CDR3 DNA reads TGTGCCAGCAGCCTTTTGGGAGATGAGCAGTTCTTC. This encodes CASSLLGDEQFF.

By sample fraction, this clone is medium-sized. The chain carries TRBV19 and TRBJ1-1; D may be TRBD1 (6 bases). In germline, CDR1 is LNHDA, CDR2 SQIVND (reference sequence). V was shortened by 1 base and J by 6 bases, with 12 bases between the two germline ends. The CDR3 is 14 residues long. As DNA, the CDR3 is TGTGCCAGTAGTATAGTTCCAGGGGAGGCTGAAGCTTTCTTT. This gives the protein CASSIVPGEAEAFF.

V and J are TRBV9 and TRBJ2-3; D ambiguous. The V gene lost 6 bases and the J gene lost 6 bases, with 17 bases spanning the gap. Germline CDR1 reads SGDLS; CDR2 reads YYNGEE. The CDR3 extends over 14 amino acids. In DNA, the CDR3 is TGTGCCAGCACCGTCTCCCCGGTAATGGATACGCAGTATTTT. Amino acids: CASTVSPVMDTQYF.

J is TRBJ1-4 and V is TRBV2; D not resolved. V was pared by 3 bases and J by 1 base, with 9 bases between. This CDR3 is built from 15 residues. Germline lookup yields CDR1 SNHLY and CDR2 FYNNEI. The CDR3 protein is CASSDVPGTNEKLFF. In DNA, the CDR3 is TGTGCCAGCAGTGACGTGCCGGGAACTAATGAAAAACTGTTTTTT.

V gene TRBV28 combines with J gene TRBJ2-5, with D tentatively TRBD1 (5 bases). Germline CDR1 is MDHEN and CDR2 is SYDVKM. The CDR3 is 14 amino acids. V lost 1 base and J 5 bases, leaving 11 bases between the germline ends. The CDR3 region is CASSLSAGRETQYF. The CDR3 DNA sequence: TGTGCCAGCAGTTTATCAGCAGGGCGGGAGACCCAGTACTTC.

The chain recombines TRBV14 with TRBJ2-3; perhaps TRBD2 as D (5 bases). CDR1 SGHDN and CDR2 FVKESK come from the germline V gene. The CDR3 covers 16 residues. V gave up 0 bases and J gave up 1 base, with 11 bases separating them. Here the CDR3 reads CASSQDPGIGTDTQYF. For the CDR3, the DNA is TGTGCCAGCAGCCAAGATCCGGGGATTGGCACAGATACGCAGTATTTT.

V is TRBV7-8 and J is TRBJ2-1; D may be TRBD1 (6 bases). This CDR3 is 15 amino acids long. Germline V gives CDR1 SGHVS, CDR2 FQNEAQ. V was pared by 6 bases and J by 8 bases, with 20 bases between. The CDR3 spells CASRAYRESRDEQFF. CDR3 DNA: TGTGCCAGCAGAGCGTACAGGGAATCTCGGGATGAGCAGTTCTTC.

The genes are TRBV11-1 and TRBJ2-1; D not resolved. The length of the CDR3 is 12 residues. Trimming left V 5 bases short and J 10 bases short, with 12 bases between. Per germline, CDR1 SGHAT and CDR2 FQDESV (reference sequence). The CDR3: CASSIGRPEQFF. The CDR3 region has the DNA TGTGCCAGCAGCATCGGACGGCCCGAGCAGTTCTTC.

The chain recombines TRBV5-4 with TRBJ1-1; TRBD1 matches at 7 bases. The V gene's germline CDR1 is SGHNT and CDR2 YYREEE (reference sequence). The ends lost 1 base at V and 5 bases at J; junction bases unmatched: 2. The CDR3 is made up of 13 amino acids. Written as DNA, the CDR3 is TGTGCCAGCAGCTTGACAGGGGAGACTGAAGCTTTCTTT. Translated: CASSLTGETEAFF.

The V and J genes are TRBV2 and TRBJ1-5; no clear D gene. Germline lookup yields CDR1 SNHLY and CDR2 FYNNEI. V gave up 3 bases and J gave up 6 bases, with 12 bases separating them. CDR3 size: 14 residues. Here the CDR3 DNA reads TGTGCCAGCAGTGAGGCCATAAACCCTCAGCCCCAGCATTTT. Translated: CASSEAINPQPQHF.

The gene calls are TRBV19 and TRBJ1-1; D gene ambiguous. CDR3 length: 14 amino acids. CDR1 LNHDA and CDR2 SQIVND come from the germline V gene (reference sequence). Trimming removed 1 base from V and 1 base from J, with 7 bases in between. CDR3 sequence reads: CASSIAVGNTEAFF. In nucleotides, the CDR3 is TGTGCCAGTAGTATAGCCGTCGGGAACACTGAAGCTTTCTTT.

The chain has TRBV6-6 and TRBJ2-1, with 7 bases identical to TRBD1. Germline loops: CDR1 MNHNY, CDR2 SVGAGI (reference sequence). The CDR3 totals 13 residues. With 10 bases clipped from V and 3 bases from J, the junction kept 6 bases outside the gene matches. CDR3 bases: TGTGCCACCGGGGACAGCAACTACAATGAGCAGTTCTTC. Amino acids: CATGDSNYNEQFF.